This T cell receptor (beta chain) originates from a study of T cells in Graves' hyperthyroidism and ophthalmopathy. TCR beta CDR3 regions were amplified from RNA transcripts. The HTBI primer set served for first-round RT-PCR of the TCR CDR3. TCRdb processed the multiplex PCR reads anew with MiXCR; each CDR3 protein has one entry. The sample shows 550,000 to 600,000 distinct CDR3 sequences, approximately 15% of them seen only once. CDR1 and CDR2 (germline): LGHNA, YSLEER. The CDR3 runs to 15 residues. V gave up 1 base and J gave up 7 bases, with 11 bases separating them. Turning to this clonotype: Its antigen is not known.

Broader study findings: In the blood, most expanded thyroid clonotypes above 0.001 appeared as well.

This chain uses TRBV4-3 with TRBJ1-6, with D perhaps TRBD1 (5 bases). The sequenced material came from blood. This receptor was taken from a woman aged 18-29 years with Graves' hyperthyroidism. The CDR3 DNA sequence: TGCGCCAGCAGCCAAGGAGACAGAAAAAATTCACCCCTCCACTTT. Its protein product is CASSQGDRKNSPLHF.